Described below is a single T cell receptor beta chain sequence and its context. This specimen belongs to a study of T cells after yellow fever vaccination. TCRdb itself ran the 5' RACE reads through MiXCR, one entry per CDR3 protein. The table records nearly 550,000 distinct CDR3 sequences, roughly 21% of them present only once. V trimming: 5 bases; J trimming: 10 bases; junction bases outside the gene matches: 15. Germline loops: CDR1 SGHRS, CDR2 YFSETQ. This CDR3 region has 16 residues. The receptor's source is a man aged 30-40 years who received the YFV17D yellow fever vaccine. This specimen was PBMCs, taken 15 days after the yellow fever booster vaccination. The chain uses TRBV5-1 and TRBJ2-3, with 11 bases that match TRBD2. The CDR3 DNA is TGCGCCAGCAGTAATGTCCCGGGACTAGCGGTTAAGGCGCAGTATTTT. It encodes CASSNVPGLAVKAQYF.